Listed below are T cell receptor beta chains from one sample, sequenced in a study of cytomegalovirus exposure and HLA in healthy donors. The data were produced by immunoSEQ multiplex PCR, yet TCRdb's version contains in-frame clones alone and is incomplete. The top ten hold about 0.2% of the sample, which has approximately 200,000 clones, under 80% seen once. Material: PBMCs. These receptor sequences come from a girl between 2 and 10 years old in good health and CMV-seronegative. CDR3s include the opening cysteine and the closing phenylalanine or tryptophan. Fields, in order: clone size, V gene, J gene, D gene, CDR3 DNA, CDR3 protein. D genes are given only for firm matches. Only some rows state a clone size, as once, few, many or a class for expanded clones.

clone_size: few; v_call: TRBV30; j_call: TRBJ2-3; d_call: TRBD2; cdr3_nt: TGTGCCAGTACTAGCGGTAGCACAGATACGCAGTATTTT; cdr3_aa: CASTSGSTDTQYF
clone_size: few; v_call: TRBV5-4; j_call: TRBJ2-5; d_call: -; cdr3_nt: TGTGCCAGCAGCTCCCAGGGATACGAGACCCAGTACTTC; cdr3_aa: CASSSQGYETQYF
clone_size: -; v_call: TRBV7-9; j_call: TRBJ1-1; d_call: -; cdr3_nt: TGTGCCAGCAGCTCAGGGGTGGGCCTGAACACTGAAGCTTTCTTT; cdr3_aa: CASSSGVGLNTEAFF
clone_size: -; v_call: TRBV2; j_call: TRBJ1-1; d_call: -; cdr3_nt: TGTGCCAGCATTGTAGGAGGGGCGAACACTGAAGCTTTCTTT; cdr3_aa: CASIVGGANTEAFF
clone_size: few; v_call: TRBV4-1; j_call: TRBJ1-1; d_call: TRBD1; cdr3_nt: TGCGCCAGCAGCCAAGATCGAGGGGGCCAGCTTACTATGAACACTGAAGCTTTCTTT; cdr3_aa: CASSQDRGGQLTMNTEAFF
clone_size: -; v_call: TRBV7-2; j_call: TRBJ1-5; d_call: TRBD1; cdr3_nt: TGTGCCAGCAGCCCCAGGACAGGGGATCAGCCCCAGCATTTT; cdr3_aa: CASSPRTGDQPQHF
clone_size: -; v_call: TRBV6-5; j_call: TRBJ2-3; d_call: TRBD1; cdr3_nt: TGTGCCAGCAGTTACAGGGGGCGCGTCACAGATACGCAGTATTTT; cdr3_aa: CASSYRGRVTDTQYF
clone_size: -; v_call: TRBV5-4; j_call: TRBJ1-2; d_call: -; cdr3_nt: TGTGCCAGCAGCCCCCCAGGGAACTATGGCTACACCTTC; cdr3_aa: CASSPPGNYGYTF
clone_size: -; v_call: TRBV7-2; j_call: TRBJ1-4; d_call: -; cdr3_nt: TGTGCCAGCAGCCCATACAGGGTTGCAACTAATGAAAAACTGTTTTTT; cdr3_aa: CASSPYRVATNEKLFF
clone_size: -; v_call: TRBV11-2; j_call: TRBJ2-5; d_call: -; cdr3_nt: TGTGCCAGCAGCTTAGGACTTCAGACCCAGTACTTC; cdr3_aa: CASSLGLQTQYF
clone_size: few; v_call: TRBV7-9; j_call: TRBJ2-1; d_call: TRBD2; cdr3_nt: TGTGCCAGCAGCTCTCTGATAGGCGGGAGCGGCAATGAGCAGTTCTTC; cdr3_aa: CASSSLIGGSGNEQFF
clone_size: -; v_call: TRBV25-1; j_call: TRBJ2-1; d_call: TRBD1; cdr3_nt: TGTGCCAGCAGTGCCGGACAGGGACCTTTCAATGAGCAGTTCTTC; cdr3_aa: CASSAGQGPFNEQFF
clone_size: -; v_call: TRBV5-4; j_call: TRBJ2-7; d_call: TRBD2; cdr3_nt: TGTGCCAGCAGCCTGAGTGGGAGCGGGAGGGAGCAGTACTTC; cdr3_aa: CASSLSGSGREQYF
clone_size: -; v_call: TRBV27; j_call: TRBJ1-6; d_call: TRBD1; cdr3_nt: TGTGCCAGCAGGGCCGGGACAGTTGATTCACCCCTCCACTTT; cdr3_aa: CASRAGTVDSPLHF
clone_size: -; v_call: TRBV27; j_call: TRBJ2-7; d_call: TRBD2; cdr3_nt: TGTGCCAGCAGCCTAGCGGGAGGGCCTTACGAGCAGTACTTC; cdr3_aa: CASSLAGGPYEQYF
clone_size: -; v_call: TRBV11-3; j_call: TRBJ2-7; d_call: -; cdr3_nt: TGTGCCAGCAGCTTAGAAAACGTCTACCCCCGCGAGCAGTACTTC; cdr3_aa: CASSLENVYPREQYF
clone_size: once; v_call: TRBV6-5; j_call: TRBJ1-1; d_call: -; cdr3_nt: TGTGCCAGCACCCAGGGTCCTATGAACACTGAAGCTTTCTTT; cdr3_aa: CASTQGPMNTEAFF
clone_size: -; v_call: TRBV5-1; j_call: TRBJ2-2; d_call: TRBD2; cdr3_nt: TGCGCCAGCAGCTTGACTTTCGGGAGGGCCTCGTCCGGGGAGCTGTTTTTT; cdr3_aa: CASSLTFGRASSGELFF
clone_size: -; v_call: TRBV4-1; j_call: TRBJ1-3; d_call: -; cdr3_nt: TGCGCCAGCAGCATGATCCCTGGCCTCTCTGGAAACACCATATATTTT; cdr3_aa: CASSMIPGLSGNTIYF
clone_size: -; v_call: TRBV7-9; j_call: TRBJ2-7; d_call: -; cdr3_nt: TGTGCCAGCAGCTTACCGGCGAGGGCCGAGCAGTACTTC; cdr3_aa: CASSLPARAEQYF
clone_size: once; v_call: TRBV6-1; j_call: TRBJ1-1; d_call: -; cdr3_nt: TGTGCCAGCAGTGGGGTCCTGGGCTGGGTCACTGAAGCTTTCTTT; cdr3_aa: CASSGVLGWVTEAFF
clone_size: -; v_call: TRBV6-5; j_call: TRBJ1-1; d_call: -; cdr3_nt: TGTGCCAGCAGTTACTCGCTTCGGGGGACTGAAGCTTTCTTT; cdr3_aa: CASSYSLRGTEAFF
clone_size: once; v_call: TRBV4-1; j_call: TRBJ2-7; d_call: -; cdr3_nt: TGCGCCAGCAGCCCCCAAGAGAACTCCTACGAGCAGTACTTC; cdr3_aa: CASSPQENSYEQYF
clone_size: -; v_call: TRBV4-2; j_call: TRBJ2-1; d_call: -; cdr3_nt: TGTGCCAGCAGCCAAGAGGAGACAGCCTTTAATGAGCAGTTCTTC; cdr3_aa: CASSQEETAFNEQFF
clone_size: -; v_call: TRBV11-2; j_call: TRBJ2-3; d_call: TRBD2; cdr3_nt: TGTGCCAGCAGCCACTCCGGGGGGGATACGCAGTATTTT; cdr3_aa: CASSHSGGDTQYF
clone_size: -; v_call: TRBV19; j_call: TRBJ1-2; d_call: -; cdr3_nt: TGTGCCAGTAGCCCGGGAGGGTTTGACTATGGCTACACCTTC; cdr3_aa: CASSPGGFDYGYTF
clone_size: -; v_call: TRBV7-9; j_call: TRBJ2-2; d_call: -; cdr3_nt: TGTTCCAGCAGGGGGGGGAACACCGGGGAGCTGTTTTTT; cdr3_aa: CSSRGGNTGELFF
clone_size: once; v_call: TRBV27; j_call: TRBJ2-1; d_call: TRBD2; cdr3_nt: TGTGCCAGCACGACCCGTAGCGGGAGGGCCTTCAATGAGCAGTTCTTC; cdr3_aa: CASTTRSGRAFNEQFF
clone_size: -; v_call: TRBV5-4; j_call: TRBJ1-1; d_call: -; cdr3_nt: TGTGCCAGCAGCTCCTTAACAGCGACAGTGAACACTGAAGCTTTCTTT; cdr3_aa: CASSSLTATVNTEAFF
clone_size: -; v_call: TRBV4-1; j_call: TRBJ2-1; d_call: TRBD2; cdr3_nt: TGCGCCAGCAGCCAAGACCTAGCGGGGGGTTACAATGAGCAGTTCTTC; cdr3_aa: CASSQDLAGGYNEQFF
clone_size: -; v_call: TRBV12-5; j_call: TRBJ1-3; d_call: -; cdr3_nt: TGTGCTAGTGGTATCGACAGGTCTGGAAACACCATATATTTT; cdr3_aa: CASGIDRSGNTIYF
clone_size: -; v_call: TRBV27; j_call: TRBJ2-2; d_call: TRBD1; cdr3_nt: TGTGCCAGCAGTTTAGGGACAGGGGGCAACGGGGAGCTGTTTTTT; cdr3_aa: CASSLGTGGNGELFF
clone_size: few; v_call: TRBV5-1; j_call: TRBJ1-2; d_call: -; cdr3_nt: TGCGCCAGCAGCCTCGCTGGGGGGAACGGGAACTATGGCTACACCTTC; cdr3_aa: CASSLAGGNGNYGYTF
clone_size: -; v_call: TRBV4-2; j_call: TRBJ1-2; d_call: -; cdr3_nt: TGTGCCAGCAGCCAAGATGGGGCGGGGGGGTATGGCTACACCTTC; cdr3_aa: CASSQDGAGGYGYTF
clone_size: -; v_call: TRBV10-3; j_call: TRBJ2-1; d_call: -; cdr3_nt: TGTGCCATCAGTGAGTCGGGGGGAGTCCGCAATGAGCAGTTCTTC; cdr3_aa: CAISESGGVRNEQFF
clone_size: -; v_call: TRBV19; j_call: TRBJ1-1; d_call: -; cdr3_nt: TGTGCCAGTAGTATTCGAGTCTCACAGGAAGCTTTCTTT; cdr3_aa: CASSIRVSQEAFF
clone_size: -; v_call: TRBV7-9; j_call: TRBJ2-1; d_call: TRBD2; cdr3_nt: TGTGCCAGCAGCACCGGGACTAGCGGGAGCTACAATGAGCAGTTCTTC; cdr3_aa: CASSTGTSGSYNEQFF
clone_size: -; v_call: TRBV7-9; j_call: TRBJ2-5; d_call: -; cdr3_nt: TGTGCCAGCAGGGGTGCGGGGAAGGAGACCCAGTACTTC; cdr3_aa: CASRGAGKETQYF
clone_size: -; v_call: TRBV19; j_call: TRBJ2-7; d_call: TRBD1; cdr3_nt: TGTGCCAGTAGTATATTTTTCGGACAGGGTTACGAGCAGTACTTC; cdr3_aa: CASSIFFGQGYEQYF
clone_size: -; v_call: TRBV11-2; j_call: TRBJ2-7; d_call: -; cdr3_nt: TGTGCCAGCAGCCGTGTGGAGGGTGTATACGAGCAGTACTTC; cdr3_aa: CASSRVEGVYEQYF
clone_size: -; v_call: TRBV25-1; j_call: TRBJ1-5; d_call: TRBD1; cdr3_nt: TGTGCCAGCAGTACGGGAGGGGGCCGCCAGCCCCAGCATTTT; cdr3_aa: CASSTGGGRQPQHF
clone_size: once; v_call: TRBV7-9; j_call: TRBJ1-2; d_call: TRBD1; cdr3_nt: TGTGCCAGCAGCTCTCCGGGACAGGGGGCCCAAAACTATGGCTACACCTTC; cdr3_aa: CASSSPGQGAQNYGYTF
clone_size: -; v_call: TRBV19; j_call: TRBJ1-5; d_call: TRBD1; cdr3_nt: TGTGCCAGTTTGGGAAGGGGGCGCAATCAGCCCCAGCATTTT; cdr3_aa: CASLGRGRNQPQHF
clone_size: -; v_call: TRBV5-1; j_call: TRBJ1-1; d_call: TRBD1; cdr3_nt: TGCGCCAGCAGCTTGGCCCAAGGCATAGGGGGCCGCTTT; cdr3_aa: CASSLAQGIGGRF
clone_size: -; v_call: TRBV4-1; j_call: TRBJ2-7; d_call: -; cdr3_nt: TGCGCCAGCAGCCAAGAAAGGACAACCTACGAGCAGTACTTC; cdr3_aa: CASSQERTTYEQYF
clone_size: -; v_call: TRBV6-1; j_call: TRBJ2-2; d_call: -; cdr3_nt: TGTGCCAGCAGTGTGGAAAGGGGCGGGGAGCTGTTTTTT; cdr3_aa: CASSVERGGELFF
clone_size: -; v_call: TRBV4-2; j_call: TRBJ2-3; d_call: -; cdr3_nt: TGTGCCAGCAGCCAAGACCATGGAAGAACGGGATTCAGCACAGATACGCAGTATTTT; cdr3_aa: CASSQDHGRTGFSTDTQYF
clone_size: -; v_call: TRBV6-5; j_call: TRBJ1-1; d_call: TRBD1; cdr3_nt: TGTGCCAGCAGTCCCCAGGGGGCACCGGCTTTCTTT; cdr3_aa: CASSPQGAPAFF
clone_size: -; v_call: TRBV4-1; j_call: TRBJ2-3; d_call: -; cdr3_nt: TGCGCCAGCAGCCAAGGCGGACAGACAGATACGCAGTATTTT; cdr3_aa: CASSQGGQTDTQYF
clone_size: few; v_call: TRBV6-5; j_call: TRBJ2-3; d_call: TRBD1; cdr3_nt: TGTGCCAGTAGCCGCTACAGGGGGCCAGATACGCAGTATTTT; cdr3_aa: CASSRYRGPDTQYF
clone_size: -; v_call: TRBV27; j_call: TRBJ2-5; d_call: -; cdr3_nt: TGTGCCAGCAGTCCATCGACAAGAGAGACCCAGTACTTC; cdr3_aa: CASSPSTRETQYF
clone_size: few; v_call: TRBV9; j_call: TRBJ1-1; d_call: TRBD1; cdr3_nt: TGTGCCAGCAGCGCGGGACAGGGGAACACTGAAGCTTTCTTT; cdr3_aa: CASSAGQGNTEAFF
clone_size: -; v_call: TRBV7-6; j_call: TRBJ1-1; d_call: -; cdr3_nt: TGTGCCAGCAGTCTTCGAGCGGGTTCGAACACTGAAGCTTTCTTT; cdr3_aa: CASSLRAGSNTEAFF
clone_size: few; v_call: TRBV27; j_call: TRBJ1-1; d_call: TRBD1; cdr3_nt: TGTGCCAGCAGTTTGTACCTAACAGGGGACCACACTGAAGCTTTCTTT; cdr3_aa: CASSLYLTGDHTEAFF
clone_size: -; v_call: TRBV19; j_call: TRBJ2-3; d_call: TRBD2; cdr3_nt: TGTGCCAGTAGTCCCCGCAGGCGGGAGGGTGATACGCAGTATTTT; cdr3_aa: CASSPRRREGDTQYF
clone_size: -; v_call: TRBV7-9; j_call: TRBJ1-1; d_call: -; cdr3_nt: TGTGCCAGCACCAAACCAGATTACACTGAAGCTTTCTTT; cdr3_aa: CASTKPDYTEAFF
clone_size: -; v_call: TRBV6-4; j_call: TRBJ1-2; d_call: TRBD1; cdr3_nt: TGTGCCAGCAGTCCCCAGCCGAACGGACAGGGAAGCTATGGCTACACCTTC; cdr3_aa: CASSPQPNGQGSYGYTF
clone_size: -; v_call: TRBV2; j_call: TRBJ1-1; d_call: -; cdr3_nt: TGTGCCAGCAGAACACAGGGTTACGCTGAAGCTTTCTTT; cdr3_aa: CASRTQGYAEAFF
clone_size: once; v_call: TRBV27; j_call: TRBJ2-7; d_call: -; cdr3_nt: TGTGCCAGCAGTTACAGGGCGATCTCCTACGAGCAGTACTTC; cdr3_aa: CASSYRAISYEQYF
clone_size: once; v_call: TRBV5-1; j_call: TRBJ2-7; d_call: TRBD1; cdr3_nt: TGCGCCAGCAGCTTTCGACAGGGTGGCCCCTACGAGCAGTACTTC; cdr3_aa: CASSFRQGGPYEQYF